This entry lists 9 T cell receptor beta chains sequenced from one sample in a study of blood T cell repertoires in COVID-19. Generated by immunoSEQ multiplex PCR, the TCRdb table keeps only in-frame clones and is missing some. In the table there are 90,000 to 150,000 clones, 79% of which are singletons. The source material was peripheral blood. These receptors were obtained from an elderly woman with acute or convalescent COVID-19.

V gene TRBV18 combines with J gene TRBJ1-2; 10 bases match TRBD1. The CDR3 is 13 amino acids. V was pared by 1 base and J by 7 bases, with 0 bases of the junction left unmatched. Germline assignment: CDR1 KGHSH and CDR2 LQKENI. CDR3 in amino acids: CASSPRDRGGYTF. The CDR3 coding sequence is TGTGCCAGCTCACCACGGGACAGGGGTGGCTACACCTTC.

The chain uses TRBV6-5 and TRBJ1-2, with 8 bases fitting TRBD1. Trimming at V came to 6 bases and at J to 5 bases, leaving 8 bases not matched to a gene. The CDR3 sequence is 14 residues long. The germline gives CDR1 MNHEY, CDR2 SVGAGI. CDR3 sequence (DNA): TGTGCCAGCAGGATCTCAGGGGGCGCGTATGGCTACACCTTC. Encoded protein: CASRISGGAYGYTF.

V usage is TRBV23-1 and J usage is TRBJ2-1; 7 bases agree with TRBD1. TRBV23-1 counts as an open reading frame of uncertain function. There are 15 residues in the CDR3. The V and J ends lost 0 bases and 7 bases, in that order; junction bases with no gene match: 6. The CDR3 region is CASSQSFPGGNEQFF. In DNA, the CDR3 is TGCGCCAGCAGTCAATCGTTTCCAGGGGGAAATGAGCAGTTCTTC.

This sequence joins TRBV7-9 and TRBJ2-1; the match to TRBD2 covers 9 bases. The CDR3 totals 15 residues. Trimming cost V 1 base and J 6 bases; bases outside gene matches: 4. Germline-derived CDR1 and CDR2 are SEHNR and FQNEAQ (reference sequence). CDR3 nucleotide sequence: TGTGCCAGCAGCTTAGTTCTAGCGGGGAGCAATGAGCAGTTCTTC. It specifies CASSLVLAGSNEQFF.

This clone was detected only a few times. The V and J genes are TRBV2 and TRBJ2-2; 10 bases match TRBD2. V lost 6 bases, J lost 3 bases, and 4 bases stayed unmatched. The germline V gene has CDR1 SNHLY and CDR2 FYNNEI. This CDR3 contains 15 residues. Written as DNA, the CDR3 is TGTGCCAGCAGCCCCCTAGCGGGGGACACCGGGGAGCTGTTTTTT. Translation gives CASSPLAGDTGELFF.

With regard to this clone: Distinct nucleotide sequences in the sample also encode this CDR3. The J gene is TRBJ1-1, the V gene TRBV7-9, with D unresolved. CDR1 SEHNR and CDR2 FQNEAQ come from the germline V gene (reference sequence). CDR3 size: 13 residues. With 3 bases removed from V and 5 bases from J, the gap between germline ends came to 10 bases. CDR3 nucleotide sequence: TGTGCCAGCAGCTTCAGAGGTGGAACTGAAGCTTTCTTT. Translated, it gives CASSFRGGTEAFF.

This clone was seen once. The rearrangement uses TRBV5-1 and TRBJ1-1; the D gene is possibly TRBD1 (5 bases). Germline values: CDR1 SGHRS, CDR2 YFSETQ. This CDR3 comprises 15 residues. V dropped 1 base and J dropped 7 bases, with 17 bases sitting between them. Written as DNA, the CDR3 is TGCGCCAGCAGCTTGCAGGAAGGGGCACTTCATGAAGCTTTCTTT. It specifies CASSLQEGALHEAFF.

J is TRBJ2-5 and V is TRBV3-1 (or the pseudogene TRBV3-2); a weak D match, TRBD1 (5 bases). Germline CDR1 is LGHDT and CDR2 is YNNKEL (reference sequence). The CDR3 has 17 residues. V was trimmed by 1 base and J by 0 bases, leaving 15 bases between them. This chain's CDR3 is CASSQVVQAWYQETQYF. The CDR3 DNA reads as TGTGCCAGCAGCCAAGTGGTACAGGCCTGGTACCAAGAGACCCAGTACTTC.

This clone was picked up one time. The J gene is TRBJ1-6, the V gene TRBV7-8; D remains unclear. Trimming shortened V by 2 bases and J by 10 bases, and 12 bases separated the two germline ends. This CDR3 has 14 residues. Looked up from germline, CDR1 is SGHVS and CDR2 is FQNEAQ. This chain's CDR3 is CASSLFLGDSPLHF. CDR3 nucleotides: TGTGCCAGCAGCTTATTCTTGGGAGACTCACCCCTCCACTTT.